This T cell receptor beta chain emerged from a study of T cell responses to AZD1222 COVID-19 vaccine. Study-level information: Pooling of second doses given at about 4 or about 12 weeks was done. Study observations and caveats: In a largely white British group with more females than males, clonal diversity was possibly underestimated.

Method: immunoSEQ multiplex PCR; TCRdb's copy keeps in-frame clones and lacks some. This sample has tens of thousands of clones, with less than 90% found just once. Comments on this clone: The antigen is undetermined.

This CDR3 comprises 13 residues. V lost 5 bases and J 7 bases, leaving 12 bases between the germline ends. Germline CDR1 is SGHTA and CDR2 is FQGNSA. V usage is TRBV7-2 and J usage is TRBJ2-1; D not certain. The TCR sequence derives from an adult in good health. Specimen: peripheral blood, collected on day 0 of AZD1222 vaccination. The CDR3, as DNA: TGTGCCAGCAGCCTCGGCCTATTAAATGAGCAGTTCTTC. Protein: CASSLGLLNEQFF.